Following are 5 T cell receptor beta chains from one sample sequenced in a study of T-cell memory formation after mild COVID-19 listed by TCRdb under 2021. Preparation of the library involved 5' RACE. Sequencing instrument: Illumina NovaSeq 6000. TCRdb cleaned the public reads at Q25 with fastp, built clones with MiXCR and kept in-frame beta chains. Rows with a matching CDR3 protein are joined into one entry that keeps the most common DNA and genes. Here the sample has just under 550,000 distinct CDR3 sequences; 20% occur a single time. Of the sample, 9.5% to 15% falls within the top ten clones. What was sequenced was PBMCs or a T cell subset sorted from them (not recorded which). Receptor source: an adult woman who had mild COVID-19 (a few samples of this study predate the infection). The sample titles of this study are shuffled in the database, so cell type and time point are left out; the donor was told from shared clones.

The genes are TRBV7-8 and TRBJ2-6; TRBD2 is a possible D gene (6 bases). Trimming removed 2 bases at V and 3 bases at J, with 17 bases between. The germline CDR1 and CDR2 sequences are SGHVS and FQNEAQ. CDR3 length: 18 amino acids. The DNA of the CDR3 is TGTGCCAGCAGCTTAATGCAGCCGGGAGAGGATGGGGCCAACGTCCTGACTTTC. This encodes CASSLMQPGEDGANVLTF.

This clonotype was detected only a few times. This chain links TRBV5-6 with TRBJ2-2; D may correspond to TRBD1 or TRBD2 (5 bases each). The CDR3 contains 16 residues. Germline values: CDR1 SGHDT, CDR2 YYEEEE. The V gene lost 4 bases and the J gene lost 0 bases, with 13 bases spanning the gap. The CDR3 region has the DNA TGTGCCAGCAGCCCTTGGGACGGGTCGAACACCGGGGAGCTGTTTTTT. This sequence encodes CASSPWDGSNTGELFF.

This clonotype was seen at least ten times. The V and J genes are TRBV12-3 or TRBV12-4 and TRBJ2-3; D unresolved. The CDR3 is 11 residues long. Between the trimmed V and J ends, which lost 5 bases and 5 bases, there was a span of 5 bases. DNA for the CDR3: TGTGCCAGCAGTAAGAGAGATACGCAGTATTTT. It is translated as CASSKRDTQYF.

This clonotype has more than one count but fewer than ten. The V call is TRBV7-2, the J call TRBJ2-3; D is undetermined. The germline V and J ends were trimmed by 1 base and 2 bases, with 7 bases remaining between them. This CDR3 is built from 14 residues. Germline loops: CDR1 SGHTA, CDR2 FQGNSA. The CDR3 is CASSLGIYTDTQYF. CDR3 nucleotides: TGTGCCAGCAGCTTAGGCATTTACACAGATACGCAGTATTTT.

This clonotype came up a few times. The chain uses TRBV5-1 and TRBJ2-3; D could derive from TRBD1 or TRBD2 (5 bases each). V was cut by 0 bases and J by 2 bases, with 10 bases left in between. There are 15 residues in the CDR3. Looked up from germline, CDR1 is SGHRS and CDR2 is YFSETQ. CDR3 amino acids: CASSLAGATTDTQYF. The CDR3 DNA is TGCGCCAGCAGCTTGGCCGGGGCGACCACAGATACGCAGTATTTT.